This TCR beta chain was found in a study of blood T cell repertoires in COVID-19. Overall study context: Sites across the United States, Italy and Spain contributed samples from acute and convalescent COVID-19. The analysed material was cDNA or gDNA that came from T cells, B-cell-depleted T cells, or PBMCs.

Per the study methods: Amplification of reference gene primers provided the estimated nucleated cell counts. The method was immunoSEQ multiplex PCR; TCRdb's version includes in-frame clones alone and lacks a portion of them. The D gene and trimming were derived from the DNA, and the V and J assignments and clone size from that table. The sample lists 120,000 to 150,000 clones; roughly 85% were seen once. V was pared by 1 base and J by 7 bases, with 10 bases between. The V gene's germline CDR1 is MNHEY and CDR2 SVGEGT. CDR3 size: 13 residues. This clone was seen a few times. Sequenced material: peripheral blood. The gene calls are TRBV6-2 or TRBV6-3 and TRBJ1-1; no reliable D call. This receptor was identified in a human donor with acute or convalescent COVID-19. The donor label of this sample is uncertain. The CDR3 sequence is CASSYFGVSEAFF. The CDR3 region has the DNA TGTGCCAGCAGTTACTTCGGGGTGAGTGAAGCTTTCTTT.